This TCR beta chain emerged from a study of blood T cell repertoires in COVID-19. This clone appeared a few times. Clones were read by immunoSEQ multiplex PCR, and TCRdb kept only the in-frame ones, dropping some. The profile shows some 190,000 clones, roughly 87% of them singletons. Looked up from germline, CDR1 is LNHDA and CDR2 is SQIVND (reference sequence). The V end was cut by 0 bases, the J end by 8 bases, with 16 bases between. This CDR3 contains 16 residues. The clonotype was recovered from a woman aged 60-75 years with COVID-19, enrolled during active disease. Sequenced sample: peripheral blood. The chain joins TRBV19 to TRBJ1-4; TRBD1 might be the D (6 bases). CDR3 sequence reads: CASSIEPGYRGEKLFF. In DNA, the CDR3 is TGTGCCAGTAGTATAGAGCCCGGATATAGGGGGGAAAAACTGTTTTTT.